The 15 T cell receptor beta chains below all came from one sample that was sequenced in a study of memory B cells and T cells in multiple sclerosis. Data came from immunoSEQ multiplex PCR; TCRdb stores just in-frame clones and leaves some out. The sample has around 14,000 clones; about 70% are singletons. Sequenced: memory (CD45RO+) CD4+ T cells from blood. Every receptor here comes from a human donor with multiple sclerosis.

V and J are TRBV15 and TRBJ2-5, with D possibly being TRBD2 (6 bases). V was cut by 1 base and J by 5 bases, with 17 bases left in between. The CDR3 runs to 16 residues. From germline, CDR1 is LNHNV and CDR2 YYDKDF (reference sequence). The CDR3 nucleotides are TGTGCCACCAGCAGAGTTTCGGGACTCGGGGCGGAGACCCAGTACTTC. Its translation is CATSRVSGLGAETQYF.

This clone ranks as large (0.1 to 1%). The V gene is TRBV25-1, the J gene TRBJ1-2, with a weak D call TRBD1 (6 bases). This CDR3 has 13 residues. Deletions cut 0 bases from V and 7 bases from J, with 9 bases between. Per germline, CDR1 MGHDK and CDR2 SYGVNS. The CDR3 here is CASSEYGTSGYTF. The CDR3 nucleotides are TGTGCCAGCAGTGAATACGGGACATCTGGCTACACCTTC.

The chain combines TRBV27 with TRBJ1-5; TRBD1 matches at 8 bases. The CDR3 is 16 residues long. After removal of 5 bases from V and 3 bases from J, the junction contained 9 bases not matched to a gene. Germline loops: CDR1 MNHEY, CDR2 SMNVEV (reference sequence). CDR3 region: CASSTDRQGTNQPQHF. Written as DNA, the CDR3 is TGTGCCAGCAGTACGGATAGACAGGGGACCAATCAGCCCCAGCATTTT.

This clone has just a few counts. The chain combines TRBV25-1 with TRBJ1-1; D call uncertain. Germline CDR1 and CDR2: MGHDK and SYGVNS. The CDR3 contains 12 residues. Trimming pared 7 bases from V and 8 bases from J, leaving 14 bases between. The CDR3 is CASTEGLGEAFF. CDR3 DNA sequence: TGTGCCAGCACCGAGGGTTTAGGCGAAGCTTTCTTT.

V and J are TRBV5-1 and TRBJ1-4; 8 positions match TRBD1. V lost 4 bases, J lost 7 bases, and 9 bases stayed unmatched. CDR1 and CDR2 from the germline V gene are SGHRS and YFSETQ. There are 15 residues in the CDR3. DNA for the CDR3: TGCGCCAGCAGCACCGGACAGGGAAAAGGTGAAAAACTGTTTTTT. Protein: CASSTGQGKGEKLFF.

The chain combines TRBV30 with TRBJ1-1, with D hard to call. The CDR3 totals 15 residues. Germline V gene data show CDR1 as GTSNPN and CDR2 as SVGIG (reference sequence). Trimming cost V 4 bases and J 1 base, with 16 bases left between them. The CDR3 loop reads CAWIRSRRANTEAFF. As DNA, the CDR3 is TGTGCCTGGATTCGGTCCAGGCGGGCGAACACTGAAGCTTTCTTT.

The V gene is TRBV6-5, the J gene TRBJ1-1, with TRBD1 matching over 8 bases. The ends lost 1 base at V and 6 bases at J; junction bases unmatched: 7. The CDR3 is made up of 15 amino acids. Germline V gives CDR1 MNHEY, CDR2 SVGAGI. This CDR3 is CASSYFRGQRAEAFF. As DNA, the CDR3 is TGTGCCAGCAGTTACTTCAGGGGGCAGAGGGCTGAAGCTTTCTTT.

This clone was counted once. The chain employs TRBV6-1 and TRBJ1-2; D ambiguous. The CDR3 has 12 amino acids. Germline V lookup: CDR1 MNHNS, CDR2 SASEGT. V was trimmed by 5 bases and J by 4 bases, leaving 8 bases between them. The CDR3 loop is CASSLDSYGYTF. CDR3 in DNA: TGTGCCAGCAGTCTTGACTCCTATGGCTACACCTTC.

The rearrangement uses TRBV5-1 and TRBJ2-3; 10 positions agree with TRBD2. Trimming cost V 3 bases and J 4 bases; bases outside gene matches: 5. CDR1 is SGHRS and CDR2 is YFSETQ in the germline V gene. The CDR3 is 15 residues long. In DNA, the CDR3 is TGCGCCAGCAGCTGGAGCGGGGGGGCCCCAGATACGCAGTATTTT. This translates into CASSWSGGAPDTQYF. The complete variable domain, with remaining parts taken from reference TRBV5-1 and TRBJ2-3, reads KAGVTQTPRYLIKTRGQQVTLSCSPISGHRSVSWYQQTPGQGLQFLFEYFSETQRNKGNFPGRFSGRQFSNSRSEMNVSTLELGDSALYLCASSWSGGAPDTQYFGPGTRLTVL.

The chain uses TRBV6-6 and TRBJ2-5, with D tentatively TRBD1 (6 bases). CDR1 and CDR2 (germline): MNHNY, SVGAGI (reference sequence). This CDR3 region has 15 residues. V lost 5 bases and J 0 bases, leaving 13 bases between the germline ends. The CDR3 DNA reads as TGTGCCAGCAGTGTCCGACAGGCACACCAAGAGACCCAGTACTTC. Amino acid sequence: CASSVRQAHQETQYF.

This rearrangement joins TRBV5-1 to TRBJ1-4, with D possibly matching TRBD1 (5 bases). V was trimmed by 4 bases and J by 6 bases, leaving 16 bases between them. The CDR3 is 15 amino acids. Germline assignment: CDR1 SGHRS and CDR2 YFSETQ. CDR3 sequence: CASSAAGRWDEKLFF. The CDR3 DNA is TGCGCCAGCAGCGCCGCAGGGAGGTGGGATGAAAAACTGTTTTTT.

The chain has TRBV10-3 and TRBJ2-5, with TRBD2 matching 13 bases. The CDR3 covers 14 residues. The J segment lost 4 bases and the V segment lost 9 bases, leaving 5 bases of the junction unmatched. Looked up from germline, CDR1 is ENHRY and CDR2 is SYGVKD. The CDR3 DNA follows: TGTGCCATTCGGACTAGCGGGAGTGCAGAGACCCAGTACTTC. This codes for CAIRTSGSAETQYF.

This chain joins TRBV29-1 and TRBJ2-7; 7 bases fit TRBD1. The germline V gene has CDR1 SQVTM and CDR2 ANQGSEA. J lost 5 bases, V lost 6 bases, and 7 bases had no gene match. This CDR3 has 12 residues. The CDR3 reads CSVTLTGNEQYF. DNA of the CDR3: TGCAGCGTGACCTTGACAGGGAACGAGCAGTACTTC.

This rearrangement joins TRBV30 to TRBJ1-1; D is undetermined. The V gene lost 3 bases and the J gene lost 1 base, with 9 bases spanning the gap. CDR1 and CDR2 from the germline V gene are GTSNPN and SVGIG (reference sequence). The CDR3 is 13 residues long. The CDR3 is CAWSADSNTEAFF. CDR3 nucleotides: TGTGCCTGGAGCGCAGATTCGAACACTGAAGCTTTCTTT.

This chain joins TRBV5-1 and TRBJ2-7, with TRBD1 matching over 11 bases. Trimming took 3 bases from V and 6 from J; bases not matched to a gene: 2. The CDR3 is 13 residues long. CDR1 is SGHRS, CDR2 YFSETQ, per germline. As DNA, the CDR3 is TGCGCCAGCAGCTGGGGACAGGGGGGCGAGCAGTACTTC. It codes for CASSWGQGGEQYF.